This TCR beta chain stems from a study of cytomegalovirus exposure and HLA in healthy donors. Trimming removed 2 bases from V and 6 bases from J, with 15 bases in between. CDR1 is SGHDT, CDR2 YYEEEE, per germline. The CDR3 consists of 15 residues. This clone has a handful of counts. Primers for the PCR totalled 60 Vbeta and 13 Jbeta. Method: immunoSEQ multiplex PCR; TCRdb's copy keeps in-frame clones and lacks some. The sample includes fewer than 200,000 clones, 82% of them seen just once. Donors consisted of healthy bone marrow donors. The origin of this receptor is a girl between 10 and 17 years old in good health and CMV-seropositive. This chain connects TRBV5-6 to TRBJ2-1; possible D gene TRBD1, 6 bases. What was sequenced was PBMCs. The CDR3 spells CASSFEPRGINEQFF. The CDR3 DNA reads as TGTGCCAGCAGCTTTGAACCCAGGGGAATCAATGAGCAGTTCTTC.